The sequence of this T cell receptor (beta chain) was determined in a study of T-cell memory formation after mild COVID-19. Whole-study results and caveats: Researchers could not confirm that second-wave clones peaking on day 37 targeted SARS-CoV-2.

Note on this clonotype: The target antigen is unknown.

Germline loops: CDR1 SGHTA, CDR2 FQGTGA. The CDR3 length is 14 residues. Trimming cost V 6 bases and J 4 bases; bases outside gene matches: 4. TCR alpha and TCR beta cDNA libraries carrying sample barcodes and UMIs came from 5'RACE with constant-segment primers. TCRdb passed the 5' RACE reads through MiXCR, listing each CDR3 protein once. Found here are 550,000 to 650,000 distinct CDR3 sequences, 15% to 20% of them singletons; the top ten hold approximately 8.1%. The chain uses TRBV7-3 and TRBJ2-2; 8 nucleotides agree with TRBD2. The sequence came from an adult woman who had mild COVID-19 (a few samples of this study predate the infection). Cell type and time point are not known. The sequenced sample consisted of PBMCs or a T cell subset sorted from them (not recorded which). CDR3 nucleotides: TGTGCCAGCAGTAGCGGGATAGGCACCGGGGAGCTGTTTTTT. Residues: CASSSGIGTGELFF.